Here is one T cell receptor beta chain with its context. Its antigen is currently unknown. Primers included in the PCR were 60 Vbeta and 13 Jbeta primers. The method was immunoSEQ multiplex PCR; TCRdb's version includes in-frame clones alone and lacks a portion of them. Of 150,000 or so clones listed, around 84% are singletons. Healthy bone marrow donors made up the donor group. The source of the sample is a study of cytomegalovirus exposure and HLA in healthy donors. Study as a whole: Roughly 86 million unique TCRs from HLA-typed donors made up an early data release. General study findings and limits: TCR beta V segments were, for the most part, productive about 87% or about 30% of the time in an earlier analysis. Across donors, sequencing depth was assumed by presence/absence analyses to be roughly uniform.

This receptor was taken from a woman between 40 and 50 years old in good health and CMV-seronegative. Sequenced: PBMCs.

The CDR3 protein is CASSQGDRVLSGNTIYF. The CDR3 coding sequence is TGCGCCAGCAGCCAGGGCGACAGGGTACTTTCTGGAAACACCATATATTTT. The chain has TRBV4-1 and TRBJ1-3; 7 nucleotides match TRBD1. This CDR3 region has 17 residues. Looked up from germline, CDR1 is MGHRA and CDR2 is YSYEKL. V lost 3 bases and J lost 1; bases outside the gene matches: 9.